A selection of T cell receptor beta chains follows, all from one sample in a study of blood T cells in healthy people across ages. MiXCR, applied by TCRdb to the 5' RACE reads, yields one record per CDR3 protein. The table has approximately 1.5 million distinct CDR3 sequences, around 40% seen once. Specimen: blood. The receptors shown here come from a woman between 18 and 30 years old in good health. The CDR3 runs from the conserved cysteine through the conserved F or W. The order of the fields is J gene, clone size, D gene, V gene, CDR3 DNA, CDR3 protein. The D gene is left open where the match is weak. Only some rows state a clone size, as once, few, many or a class for expanded clones.

TRBJ1-1 few TRBD1 TRBV2 TGTGCCAGCAGTGAAGCACCGGACAGGGTCACTGAAGCTTTCTTT CASSEAPDRVTEAFF
TRBJ2-3 - TRBD2 TRBV25-1 TGTGCCAGCAGTGAATGGTCTAGCGGGAGATCAGATACGCAGTATTTT CASSEWSSGRSDTQYF
TRBJ2-1 - TRBD1 TRBV12-3/TRBV12-4 TGTGCCAGCAGTTTGACAGGGATCTACGAGCAGTTCTTC CASSLTGIYEQFF
TRBJ2-1 few TRBD2 TRBV30 TGTGCCTGGAGTCCCAACTTCGGGAGGAGGTATGAGCAGTTCTTC CAWSPNFGRRYEQFF
TRBJ2-1 many TRBD2 TRBV20-1 TGCAGTGCTAGAGAAGGGACTAGCGACTACAATGAGCAGTTCTTC CSAREGTSDYNEQFF
TRBJ1-2 - - TRBV5-6 TGTGCCAGCAGCTTGTTTCGGGGGACACGGGCTAACTATGGCTACACCTTC CASSLFRGTRANYGYTF
TRBJ1-4 few - TRBV29-1 TGCAGCGTTGGTGGCTCCAACGGGGGTGAAAAACTGTTTTTT CSVGGSNGGEKLFF
TRBJ2-3 - TRBD1 TRBV7-2 TGTGCCAGCAGCCCTTACCTCGACAGGGTTAAGGAGAATACGCAGTATTTT CASSPYLDRVKENTQYF
TRBJ2-3 - - TRBV3-1 TGTGCCAGCCTTAGGTTGGGGGAGCCCAAAGATACGCAGTATTTT CASLRLGEPKDTQYF
TRBJ1-1 - TRBD1 TRBV29-1 TGCAGCGTGATGACAGGGGGCGGCACTGAAGCTTTCTTT CSVMTGGGTEAFF
TRBJ2-1 once - TRBV10-3 TGTGCCATCAGTGACGGCGGGATTTCCTACAATGAGCAGTTCTTC CAISDGGISYNEQFF
TRBJ1-2 few TRBD1 TRBV12-3/TRBV12-4 TGTGCCAGCAGACTAAGGGGACAGGGGGGCGACTATGGCTACACCTTC CASRLRGQGGDYGYTF
TRBJ1-1 few - TRBV6-5 TGTGCCAGCAGGACTACCGGCCTCGGGGCTTTCTTT CASRTTGLGAFF
TRBJ1-5 - TRBD1 TRBV4-2 TGTGCCAGCAGCCAAGAAGGGGGCGGCAATCAGCCCCAGCATTTT CASSQEGGGNQPQHF
TRBJ1-4 few TRBD1 TRBV5-1 TGCGCCAGCAGCCAATTCGGGACAGGGGATGAAAAACTGTTTTTT CASSQFGTGDEKLFF
TRBJ2-2 once - TRBV24-1 TGTGCCACCAGTGGACAGACGAACACCGGGGAGCTGTTTTTT CATSGQTNTGELFF
TRBJ2-7 - TRBD2 TRBV4-1 TGCGCCAGCAGCCCGGGACTAGCGGGGGGGTACAATGAGCAGTACTTC CASSPGLAGGYNEQYF
TRBJ1-1 - - TRBV5-6 TGTGCCAGCAGCTTGGGGACAAGCCTTGAAGCTTTCTTT CASSLGTSLEAFF
TRBJ2-1 few - TRBV7-9 TGTGCCAGCAGCTCCACCCGGGTCCTACTAAACAATGAGCAGTTCTTC CASSSTRVLLNNEQFF
TRBJ2-5 few - TRBV7-2 TGTGCCAGCAGCCTTAGCGCTACAGAGACCCAGTACTTC CASSLSATETQYF
TRBJ2-1 few - TRBV4-3 TGCGCCAGCAGCCAAGATTGGGGGCAGTCCTACAATGAGCAGTTCTTC CASSQDWGQSYNEQFF
TRBJ2-1 many TRBD1 TRBV12-3/TRBV12-4 TGTGCCAGCAGCCTAACGGGACAGGTTCTCTACAATGAGCAGTTCTTC CASSLTGQVLYNEQFF
TRBJ1-1 - TRBD1 TRBV20-1 TGCAGTGCTAGGACAGGGGGCCCGAACACTGAAGCTTTCTTT CSARTGGPNTEAFF
TRBJ1-2 once - TRBV29-1 TGCAGCGTTGGCCGGGACGTCGAGAAGGGGTATGGCTACACCTTC CSVGRDVEKGYGYTF
TRBJ2-7 - TRBD1 TRBV25-1 TGTGCCAGCACTAACAGGGGGACCTACGAGCAGTACTTC CASTNRGTYEQYF
TRBJ2-1 - - TRBV11-2 TGTGCCAGCAGCTTTCCCTACTCCCTCCCCATCAATGAGCAGTTCTTC CASSFPYSLPINEQFF
TRBJ2-7 few - TRBV12-5 TGTGCTAGTGGTCTGTACTACGAGCAGTACTTC CASGLYYEQYF
TRBJ2-7 - TRBD2 TRBV5-1 TGCGCCAGCAGCTGGACTAGCGGGAGAATAGGCGAGCAGTACTTC CASSWTSGRIGEQYF
TRBJ2-3 few TRBD1 TRBV5-1 TGCGCCAGCAGCACCGGGACAGGCCTTAGCACAGATACGCAGTATTTT CASSTGTGLSTDTQYF
TRBJ2-3 few - TRBV12-3/TRBV12-4 TGTGCCAGCAGTTTCCGAGCTTCTAGCACAGATACGCAGTATTTT CASSFRASSTDTQYF
TRBJ1-2 few TRBD1 TRBV7-9 TGTGCCAGCAGCGGGACAGGTTCCCGTGGCTACACCTTC CASSGTGSRGYTF
TRBJ1-1 - - TRBV3-1 TGTGCCAGCAGCCTTCCGGGAAACCTGAACACTGAAGCTTTCTTT CASSLPGNLNTEAFF
TRBJ2-1 few - TRBV3-1 TGTGCCAGCAGCCAACACGGAATCTACAATGAGCAGTTCTTC CASSQHGIYNEQFF
TRBJ2-3 - - TRBV7-2 TGTGCCAGCAGCAGAAGTGGAGGGGGCAGCACAGATACGCAGTATTTT CASSRSGGGSTDTQYF
TRBJ2-5 - - TRBV30 TGTGCCTGGAACCTCCCCCAAGATCAAGAGACCCAGTACTTC CAWNLPQDQETQYF
TRBJ1-1 - - TRBV2 TGTGCCAGCAGTGACCACACAACGGGGGCAGAAGCTTTCTTT CASSDHTTGAEAFF